Following are 22 T cell receptor beta chains from one sample sequenced in a study of blood T cell repertoires in COVID-19. TCRdb's copy holds only in-frame clones and misses some; the assay was immunoSEQ multiplex PCR. The repertoire consists of nearly 95,000 clones, with around 87% occurring once and the leading ten covering approximately 7%. The sample was peripheral blood. These receptors were obtained from a human donor with acute or convalescent COVID-19. The donor label of this sample is uncertain.

The chain combines TRBV6-4 with TRBJ2-2; 11 nucleotides align to TRBD1. CDR1 MRHNA and CDR2 SNTAGT come from the germline V gene. Trimming took 4 bases from V and 6 from J; bases not matched to a gene: 4. CDR3 length: 15 residues. CDR3 amino acids: CASSAGQGAAGELFF. The CDR3 DNA follows: TGTGCCAGCAGTGCCGGACAGGGGGCTGCCGGGGAGCTGTTTTTT.

V usage is TRBV5-5 and J usage is TRBJ2-7, with D hard to call. Germline-derived CDR1 and CDR2 are SGHKS and YYEKEE (reference sequence). V was clipped by 4 bases and J by 2 bases, with 10 bases between them. The CDR3 runs 13 residues. Written as DNA, the CDR3 is TGTGCCAGCAGCCCCCCTGTAGCCTACGAGCAGTACTTC. Translated: CASSPPVAYEQYF.

V is TRBV9 and J is TRBJ1-6; possibly TRBD1 for D (5 bases). V was clipped by 2 bases and J by 7 bases, with 13 bases between them. There are 15 residues in the CDR3. CDR1 and CDR2 (germline): SGDLS, YYNGEE. The CDR3 here is CASSVQGGTNSPLHF. The CDR3 nucleotides are TGTGCCAGCAGCGTTCAAGGAGGGACCAATTCACCCCTCCACTTT.

This clone was recorded only once. The chain recombines TRBV11-3 with TRBJ2-5; a weak D match, TRBD2 (6 bases). V dropped 3 bases and J dropped 5 bases, with 10 bases sitting between them. The CDR3 is made up of 13 amino acids. Germline CDR1 and CDR2: SGHNT and YENEEA. The CDR3 nucleotides read TGTGCCAGCAGCTTGGGACTGGTGGAGACCCAGTACTTC. Translating it yields CASSLGLVETQYF.

This sequence joins TRBV5-1 and TRBJ2-5; 10 bases fit TRBD2. Germline loops: CDR1 SGHRS, CDR2 YFSETQ. The V and J ends lost 3 bases and 5 bases, in that order; junction bases with no gene match: 16. This CDR3 is built from 18 residues. The CDR3 sequence: CASSSSPSGGAELETQYF. In DNA form, the CDR3 reads TGCGCCAGCAGCTCCTCCCCAAGCGGGGGGGCTGAGTTGGAGACCCAGTACTTC.

This clone was seen once. The chain employs TRBV28 and TRBJ2-5, with TRBD1 identical over 10 bases. Germline V gives CDR1 MDHEN, CDR2 SYDVKM. The V segment lost 8 bases and the J segment 4 bases; nucleotides outside the gene matches: 16. The CDR3 length is 17 residues. CDR3 bases: TGTGCCAGCCCACCGGGGTTGGGACAGGGGACTGCAGAGACCCAGTACTTC. It codes for CASPPGLGQGTAETQYF.

The sample holds one count of this clone. The chain combines TRBV18 with TRBJ2-2; TRBD1 aligns across 8 bases. Trimming cost V 1 base and J 5 bases; bases outside gene matches: 6. CDR3 length equals 16 residues. CDR1 KGHSH and CDR2 LQKENI come from the germline V gene. The CDR3 spells CASSPRGTGETGELFF. The CDR3 DNA reads TGTGCCAGCTCACCACGTGGGACAGGAGAAACCGGGGAGCTGTTTTTT.

This chain uses TRBV5-1 with TRBJ2-1; 8 bases line up with TRBD1. V lost 4 bases to trimming and J lost 4 bases; unmatched junction nucleotides: 4. CDR1 and CDR2 (germline): SGHRS, YFSETQ. The CDR3 spans 14 residues. CDR3 DNA: TGCGCCAGCAGCATGGGACAGGTTTACAATGAGCAGTTCTTC. This codes for CASSMGQVYNEQFF.

J is TRBJ2-7 and V is TRBV28, with a possible D match to TRBD1 (5 bases). This CDR3 is built from 14 residues. From germline, CDR1 is MDHEN and CDR2 SYDVKM. V gave up 1 base and J gave up 6 bases, with 13 bases separating them. In DNA, the CDR3 is TGTGCCAGCAGTTTATTTGGTAGGACATTCGAGCAGTACTTC. Its translation: CASSLFGRTFEQYF.

In this sample, this clone turned up a few times. At one end the junction does not follow the germline gene, possibly because of a read error. This CDR3 is CASSLGQGGGLQETQYF. CDR3 nucleotides: TGTGCTAGCAGCTTGGGACAGGGGGGAGGCCTCCAAGAGACCCAGTACTTC. The rearrangement joins TRBV7-7 to TRBJ2-5; TRBD1 aligns across 11 bases. CDR1 is SSHAT and CDR2 is FNYEAQ in the germline V gene (reference sequence). There are 17 residues in the CDR3.

The chain links TRBV4-1 to TRBJ2-1, with 13 bases matching TRBD2. The trim removed 6 bases at V and 2 bases at J, leaving 1 base unmatched. This CDR3 comprises 15 residues. Germline-derived CDR1 and CDR2 are MGHRA and YSYEKL. The CDR3 loop reads CASRGTSGAYNEQFF. The CDR3 bases are TGCGCCAGCAGGGGGACTAGCGGGGCCTACAATGAGCAGTTCTTC.

The DNA for the CDR3 is TGTGCCAGCAGCCAACTCTCCTACGAGCAGTACTTC. It specifies CASSQLSYEQYF. The V and J genes are TRBV3-1 (or the pseudogene TRBV3-2) and TRBJ2-7; D gene ambiguous. From germline, CDR1 is LGHDT and CDR2 YNNKEL (reference sequence). This CDR3 is 12 amino acids long. Trimming shortened V by 2 bases and J by 0 bases, and 2 bases separated the two germline ends.

The V gene is TRBV6-1, the J gene TRBJ2-4; 11 nucleotides match TRBD2. The germline CDR1 and CDR2 sequences are MNHNS and SASEGT. Trimming cost V 2 bases and J 0 bases; bases outside gene matches: 9. There are 19 residues in the CDR3. The CDR3 DNA reads TGTGCCAGCAGTGAAATCAGGGGACTAGCGGAACTAGCCAAAAACATTCAGTACTTC. Protein: CASSEIRGLAELAKNIQYF.

The gene calls are TRBV7-9 and TRBJ1-5; unclear D gene. V lost 2 bases and J 5 bases, leaving 4 bases between the germline ends. The CDR3 is 12 residues long. The V gene's germline CDR1 is SEHNR and CDR2 FQNEAQ (reference sequence). This chain's CDR3 is CASSLPDQPQHF. The CDR3 coding sequence is TGTGCCAGCAGCTTACCCGATCAGCCCCAGCATTTT.

The gene calls are TRBV30 and TRBJ2-2, with a weak D call TRBD1 (6 bases). Germline values: CDR1 GTSNPN, CDR2 SVGIG (reference sequence). This CDR3 contains 15 residues. Deletions cut 2 bases from V and 4 bases from J, with 14 bases between. CDR3 coding DNA: TGTGCCTGGAGTCTCGTGGGGGCTGGCACCGGGGAGCTGTTTTTT. Translated, it gives CAWSLVGAGTGELFF.

This clone has only a few counts. This chain connects TRBV7-8 to TRBJ2-7; D is unresolved. The CDR3 has 11 residues. Deletions cut 5 bases from V and 4 bases from J, with 6 bases between. Germline V gene data show CDR1 as SGHVS and CDR2 as FQNEAQ. In DNA, the CDR3 is TGTGCCAGCAGCCCTACTTACGAGCAGTACTTC. This gives the protein CASSPTYEQYF.

In its sample, this clone was seen a few times. CDR3 nucleotide sequence: TGTGCCAGTAGTGCACAGGGAGCTCAGCCCCAGCATTTT. This translates into CASSAQGAQPQHF. The chain carries TRBV19 and TRBJ1-5; possibly TRBD1 for D (6 bases). V was shortened by 5 bases and J by 6 bases, with 11 bases between the two germline ends. Germline V lookup: CDR1 LNHDA, CDR2 SQIVND (reference sequence). This CDR3 has 13 residues.

This clone was picked up many times. The rearrangement joins TRBV10-2 to TRBJ1-5, with 7 bases matching TRBD1. Germline V gene data show CDR1 as WSHSY and CDR2 as SAAADI. CDR3 size: 17 residues. The trim removed 0 bases at V and 6 bases at J, leaving 11 bases unmatched. This CDR3 reads CASSESTLGGDGQPQHF. As DNA, the CDR3 is TGCGCCAGCAGTGAGTCGACTCTAGGGGGCGACGGTCAGCCCCAGCATTTT.

The chain uses TRBV5-1 and TRBJ1-4, with unresolved D. Germline V gene sequence: CDR1 SGHRS, CDR2 YFSETQ. This CDR3 is built from 14 residues. The V end lost 0 bases, the J end lost 4 bases, and 7 bases lay between the germline ends. In nucleotides, the CDR3 is TGCGCCAGCAGCTTGGTAGGGAGTAATGAAAAACTGTTTTTT. This encodes CASSLVGSNEKLFF.

The chain links TRBV19 to TRBJ1-5; 7 nucleotides line up with TRBD1. CDR3 length: 15 residues. CDR1 and CDR2 from the germline V gene are LNHDA and SQIVND (reference sequence). With V trimmed by 1 base and J by 6 bases, 6 bases remained unmatched. The CDR3 DNA reads as TGTGCCAGTAGTATAGGGCAGGGGGTCGCTCAGCCCCAGCATTTT. This encodes CASSIGQGVAQPQHF. Complete variable domain (other parts from reference TRBV19 and TRBJ1-5): DGGITQSPKYLFRKEGQNVTLSCEQNLNHDAMYWYRQDPGQGLRLIYYSQIVNDFQKGDIAEGYSVSREKKESFPLTVTSAQKNPTAFYLCASSIGQGVAQPQHFGDGTRLSIL.

This clone was observed a single time. The CDR3 spells CASSLRAGNGANVLTF. In DNA, the CDR3 is TGTGCCAGCAGCCTTCGGGCGGGTAATGGGGCCAACGTCCTGACTTTC. The rearrangement uses TRBV7-2 and TRBJ2-6, with D perhaps TRBD2 (5 bases). Trimming pared 5 bases from V and 3 bases from J, leaving 14 bases between. The CDR3 loop spans 16 amino acids. CDR1 SGHTA and CDR2 FQGNSA come from the germline V gene.

CDR3 loop: CAISEGGDEQFF. The CDR3 region has the DNA TGTGCCATCAGCGAAGGGGGGGATGAGCAGTTCTTC. The chain links TRBV10-3 to TRBJ2-1; possible D gene TRBD2, 7 bases. This CDR3 is built from 12 residues. Germline assignment: CDR1 ENHRY and CDR2 SYGVKD. V gave up 6 bases and J gave up 8 bases, with 11 bases separating them.